This TCR beta chain is from a study of blood T cell repertoires in COVID-19. About the research overall: Whether acute or convalescent, the COVID-19 samples came from the United States, Italy and Spain. Sample material is recorded as cDNA or gDNA derived from T cells, B-cell-depleted T cells, or PBMCs.

V lost 4 bases, J lost 8 bases, and 8 bases stayed unmatched. From germline, CDR1 is SGHDT and CDR2 YYEEEE. The CDR3 is 14 residues long. Per the study methods: From reference gene primer amplification, estimates of nucleated cell counts were derived. Data came from immunoSEQ multiplex PCR; TCRdb stores just in-frame clones and leaves some out. V, J and clone size reflect that table, while D and trimming were determined from the DNA. The repertoire consists of about 150,000 clones, with 88% occurring once and the leading ten covering roughly a tenth. Sequenced sample: peripheral blood. The clonotype comes from a man between 60 and 75 years old with active or convalescent COVID-19. V is TRBV5-6 and J is TRBJ1-1; 10 bases are a match to TRBD1. Here the CDR3 DNA reads TGTGCCAGCAGCCCTCCGGGACAGGGGACCGAAGCTTTCTTT. This codes for CASSPPGQGTEAFF.